These 16 T cell receptor beta chains came from one sample sequenced in a study of cytomegalovirus exposure and HLA in healthy donors. 60 Vbeta and 13 Jbeta primers were used in PCR. The assay was immunoSEQ multiplex PCR, and TCRdb's table has in-frame clones only and misses some. The table has about 140,000 clones, 60% to 85% seen once. Sequencing was done on a sample of PBMCs. The receptors here all came from a man aged 35 to 55 in good health and CMV-seronegative.

This CDR3 is CASSLTGMIATNEKLFF. The CDR3 DNA follows: TGTGCCAGCAGCCTGACAGGGATGATTGCAACTAATGAAAAACTGTTTTTT. The chain links TRBV7-2 to TRBJ1-4; 7 nucleotides agree with TRBD1. V gave up 5 bases and J gave up 0 bases; unmatched junction bases: 9. The CDR3 runs 17 residues. Germline assignment: CDR1 SGHTA and CDR2 FQGNSA.

This chain connects TRBV27 to TRBJ1-1, with 7 bases aligning to TRBD1. The CDR3 has 14 residues. Germline assignment: CDR1 MNHEY and CDR2 SMNVEV (reference sequence). Losses at the gene ends were 5 bases for V and 2 bases for J; bases not matched to a gene: 5. CDR3 residues: CASSPWTGNTEAFF. In DNA form, the CDR3 reads TGTGCCAGCAGTCCCTGGACAGGAAACACTGAAGCTTTCTTT.

This clone was counted between two and nine times. The genes are TRBV13 and TRBJ2-3; D is possibly TRBD2 (6 bases). Germline V gene lookup returns CDR1 PRHDT and CDR2 FYEKMQ (reference sequence). The CDR3 is 16 amino acids. Trimming pared 5 bases from V and 1 base from J, leaving 16 bases between. DNA for the CDR3: TGTGCCAGCAGCCACGGCCCCGGGACTGGCACAGATACGCAGTATTTT. Amino acid sequence: CASSHGPGTGTDTQYF.

Remarks on this clone: At one end the junction does not follow the germline gene, possibly because of a read error. V gene TRBV7-9 combines with J gene TRBJ2-7, with D unclear. The CDR3 is 13 residues long. CDR1 SEHNR and CDR2 FQNEAQ come from the germline V gene (reference sequence). The CDR3 spells CSSSFPTGSEQYF. The CDR3 DNA follows: TGTTCCAGCAGCTTTCCGACTGGTTCCGAGCAGTACTTC.

This rearrangement joins TRBV28 to TRBJ2-7; 8 bases align to TRBD1. This CDR3 contains 17 residues. Germline lookup yields CDR1 MDHEN and CDR2 SYDVKM. V shed 3 bases, J shed 0 bases, and the junction held 10 bases outside the gene matches. CDR3 in DNA: TGTGCCAGCAGTTTGGGACAGGCCAACCCCTACTCCTACGAGCAGTACTTC. This gives the protein CASSLGQANPYSYEQYF.

This sequence joins TRBV28 and TRBJ2-5, with TRBD1 identical over 9 bases. The end of the DNA is better explained by TRBJ2-7, so the J call may be wrong. The CDR3 length is 12 residues. The germline V gene has CDR1 MDHEN and CDR2 SYDVKM. The CDR3 coding sequence is TGTGCCAGCCGACAGGGGGATGGCGAGCAGTACTTC. Its protein is CASRQGDGEQYF.

CDR3 region: CASRSRQVQETQYF. In nucleotides, the CDR3 is TGTGCCAGCAGATCCAGACAGGTCCAAGAGACCCAGTACTTC. The chain joins TRBV28 to TRBJ2-5; possibly TRBD1 for D (6 bases). The germline CDR1 and CDR2 sequences are MDHEN and SYDVKM. V was clipped by 6 bases and J by 1 base, with 12 bases between them. The CDR3 spans 14 residues.

The V gene is TRBV5-1, the J gene TRBJ2-3; 10 bases align to TRBD2. This CDR3 is 15 amino acids long. The germline V gene encodes CDR1 SGHRS and CDR2 YFSETQ. The V gene end was trimmed by 0 bases and the J gene end by 5 bases; junction bases not matched to a gene: 3. The CDR3 loop is CASSLGLAGEDTQYF. CDR3 nucleotides: TGCGCCAGCAGCTTGGGGCTAGCGGGAGAAGATACGCAGTATTTT.

The V gene is TRBV28, the J gene TRBJ2-7, with 7 bases lining up with TRBD2. The CDR3 runs 14 residues. The V gene's germline CDR1 is MDHEN and CDR2 SYDVKM. Unmatched junction bases numbered 4, after V lost 3 bases and J lost 2 bases. Written as DNA, the CDR3 is TGTGCCAGCAGTTTCCGGGACTACACCTACGAGCAGTACTTC. Amino acids: CASSFRDYTYEQYF.

This clone was seen a few times. The V call is TRBV5-6, the J call TRBJ2-7; no clear D. V was shortened by 0 bases and J by 2 bases, with 12 bases between the two germline ends. The CDR3 sequence is 15 residues long. Germline values: CDR1 SGHDT, CDR2 YYEEEE. CDR3 in DNA: TGTGCCAGCAGCTTGGCGTCTGATACTCCCTACGAGCAGTACTTC. Amino acid sequence: CASSLASDTPYEQYF. The entire variable domain, with the rest obtained from reference TRBV5-6 and TRBJ2-7, is as follows: DAGVTQSPTHLIKTRGQQVTLRCSPKSGHDTVSWYQQALGQGPQFIFQYYEEEERQRGNFPDRFSGHQFPNYSSELNVNALLLGDSALYLCASSLASDTPYEQYFGPGTRLTVT.

V usage is TRBV27 and J usage is TRBJ2-7; 7 bases are shared with TRBD1. The junction had 11 bases not matched to a gene; V was cut back by 8 bases and J by 4 bases. CDR3 length: 14 amino acids. The germline V gene encodes CDR1 MNHEY and CDR2 SMNVEV (reference sequence). CDR3 in amino acids: CASRRETGYYEQYF. The DNA for the CDR3 is TGTGCCAGCCGCCGTGAGACAGGGTATTACGAGCAGTACTTC.

V gene TRBV4-3 combines with J gene TRBJ2-7, with D unclear. Germline V lookup: CDR1 LGHNA, CDR2 YSLEER. Deletions cut 1 base from V and 7 bases from J, with 14 bases between. This CDR3 region has 14 residues. Written as DNA, the CDR3 is TGCGCCAGCAGCCAAGGGTTTGGCGGTGGGGAGCAGTACTTC. Translated: CASSQGFGGGEQYF.

This sequence joins TRBV27 and TRBJ2-1, with D possibly being TRBD2 (5 bases). V was shortened by 2 bases and J by 3 bases, with 11 bases between the two germline ends. CDR3 size: 15 residues. The germline V gene has CDR1 MNHEY and CDR2 SMNVEV (reference sequence). The CDR3 coding sequence is TGTGCCAGCAGTTTAGCGGGTCAAGTCTACAATGAGCAGTTCTTC. This translates into CASSLAGQVYNEQFF.

The chain combines TRBV9 with TRBJ1-4; 8 bases line up with TRBD1. The CDR3 is 17 amino acids. Germline V gene data show CDR1 as SGDLS and CDR2 as YYNGEE. V shed 0 bases, J shed 4 bases, and the junction held 8 bases outside the gene matches. The CDR3 sequence is CASSVAAGGQVNEKLFF. DNA of the CDR3: TGTGCCAGCAGCGTAGCGGCAGGGGGCCAGGTTAATGAAAAACTGTTTTTT.

The V and J genes are TRBV6-6 and TRBJ1-4, with no clear D. V dropped 4 bases and J dropped 8 bases, with 14 bases sitting between them. The CDR3 is 14 amino acids. In germline, CDR1 is MNHNY, CDR2 SVGAGI (reference sequence). The CDR3 nucleotides are TGTGCCAGCAGTTTAAGAGGGATAAGGGAAAAACTGTTTTTT. Residues: CASSLRGIREKLFF.

The genes are TRBV5-4 and TRBJ2-7, with D possibly matching TRBD2 (6 bases). This CDR3 is 15 amino acids long. The V gene's germline CDR1 is SGHNT and CDR2 YYREEE (reference sequence). V lost 0 bases, J lost 3 bases, and 13 bases lay in between. Here the CDR3 reads CASSLDGRVGYEQYF. The DNA of the CDR3 is TGTGCCAGCAGCTTGGACGGGAGAGTCGGCTACGAGCAGTACTTC.